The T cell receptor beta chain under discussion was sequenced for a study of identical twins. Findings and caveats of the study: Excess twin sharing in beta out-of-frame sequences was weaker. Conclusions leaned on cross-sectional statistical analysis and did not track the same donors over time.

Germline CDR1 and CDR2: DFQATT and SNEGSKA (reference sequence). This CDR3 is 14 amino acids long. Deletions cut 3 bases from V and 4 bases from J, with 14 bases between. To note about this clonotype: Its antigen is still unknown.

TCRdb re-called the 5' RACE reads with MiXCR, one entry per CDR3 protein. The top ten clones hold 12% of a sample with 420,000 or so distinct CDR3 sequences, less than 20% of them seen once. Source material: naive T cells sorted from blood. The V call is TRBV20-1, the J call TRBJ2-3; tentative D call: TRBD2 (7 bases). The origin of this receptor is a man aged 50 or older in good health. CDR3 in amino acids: CSASVGGGPDTQYF. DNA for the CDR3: TGCAGTGCTAGTGTTGGGGGGGGCCCAGATACGCAGTATTTT.